This TCR beta chain was sequenced during a study of tumor-infiltrating lymphocytes in primary liver carcinoma. Study in general: Enrolled patients were male and female, aged 30 to 69 years.

The researchers produced TCR beta cDNA from roughly 550 ng total RNA with a constant-region primer. Library construction for TCR beta comprised three nested multiplex PCR rounds performed with slightly modified ARM-PCR. Primers for the first two PCR rounds were TRBV1-TRBV30 forward primers and a C-beta reverse primer (roughly 9 cycles per round). TCRdb itself ran the multiplex PCR reads through MiXCR, one entry per CDR3 protein. The sample has tens of thousands of distinct CDR3 sequences; 72% are singletons. In the case of this clonotype: This clone may be a read error of a much larger clone one base away.

CDR3 length: 18 residues. CDR1 and CDR2 (germline): SGHNT, YYREEE (reference sequence). V gave up 0 bases and J gave up 4 bases; unmatched junction bases: 7. RNA and DNA were co-extracted from approximately 20-30 mg of unsorted bulk tissue. The chain links TRBV5-4 to TRBJ2-3, with 14 bases aligning to TRBD2. What was sequenced was liver tumor tissue from sampling region 1. Subset meaning: tumor region T1, superior pole. The TCR comes from a man in his forties or fifties with primary liver carcinoma and hepatitis B virus infection. CDR3 amino acids: CASSLELRTSGRPDTQYF. CDR3 sequence (DNA): TGTGCCAGCAGCTTGGAGTTACGGACTAGCGGGAGGCCAGATACGCAGTATTTT.